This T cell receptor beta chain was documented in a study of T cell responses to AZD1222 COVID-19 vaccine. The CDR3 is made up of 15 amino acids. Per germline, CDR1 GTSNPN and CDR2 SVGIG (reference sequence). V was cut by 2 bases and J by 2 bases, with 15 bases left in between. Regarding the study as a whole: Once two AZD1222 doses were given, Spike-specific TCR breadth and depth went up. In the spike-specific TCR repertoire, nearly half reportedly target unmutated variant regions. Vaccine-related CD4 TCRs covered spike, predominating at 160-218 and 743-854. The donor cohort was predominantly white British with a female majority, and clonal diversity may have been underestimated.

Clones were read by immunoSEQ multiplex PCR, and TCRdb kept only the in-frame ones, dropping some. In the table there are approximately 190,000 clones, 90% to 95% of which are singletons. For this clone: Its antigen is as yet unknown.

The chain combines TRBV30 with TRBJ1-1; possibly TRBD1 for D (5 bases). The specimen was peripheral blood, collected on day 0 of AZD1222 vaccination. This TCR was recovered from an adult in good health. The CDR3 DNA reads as TGTGCCTGGAGTCGGCCAGGGTCGGGTAACACTGAAGCTTTCTTT. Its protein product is CAWSRPGSGNTEAFF.